The entry that follows covers one T cell receptor (beta chain) sequence. This clonotype was seen many times. Its antigen specificity is not known. There are no base qualities to consult, and no much larger clone falls within one base. This specimen's time point label, interpreted: persistent/refractory GD, antithyroid drugs over 5 years with positive TRAb. For both TCR sequencing and RNA sequencing, RNA was extracted from PBMCs using TRIzol. The diagnosis of Graves' disease was made according to American Thyroid Association guidelines. Patients for the study were recruited at an endocrinology department in Xi'an, China. Each patient gave around 9.2 milliliters of peripheral blood, collected in an EDTA anticoagulant tube. Ficoll Paque Plus density gradient separation was used to isolate PBMCs, and no further T cell sorting was performed. An Agilent 2100 Bioanalyzer and agarose gel were used to check RNA quality, and a NanoDrop 2000 was used to measure RNA concentration.

Libraries were prepared through multiplex PCR. Instrument on record: Illumina HiSeq 4000. CDR3 regions were amplified by Arm-PCR with iRepertoire HTBI primers to construct TCR beta libraries. Before sequencing, the PCR products went through gel purification. Turning to the authors' computational methods: Gene usage analysis of CDR3 amino acid clonotypes relied on the approximately 68 TRBV and around 14 TRBJ segments identified across samples. COPE and FqMerger were used to merge the filtered high-quality paired reads into contigs. BLAST was used to align contigs to IMGT TRBV, TRBD and TRBJ reference genes, with CDR3 defined following IMGT. Any clonotype with a frequency above 0.1% was counted as a highly expanded clone. Repertoire diversity was measured by Shannon entropy, and V-J evenness by the Gini coefficient. Clonotypes shared by more than one individual were considered public. TCRdb took the public reads, trimmed them with fastp at Q25, ran MiXCR for clone calling and kept in-frame beta chains. Every distinct CDR3 protein forms one entry, paired with its most common genes and DNA. The V and J calls were not made by the authors but by TCRdb's processing. The sample records around 500,000 distinct CDR3 sequences, around 21% of which are singletons. The top ten hold 7.8% of the sample.

The data originate from a study of regulatory T cells in long-lasting Graves disease (dated by TCRdb to about 2021). In the study overall: Persistent Graves' disease meant more than 5 years of antithyroid drug treatment with TSH receptor autoantibodies that stayed positive. This study used TCR sequencing and RNA sequencing of peripheral blood to compare persistent Graves' disease patients against newly diagnosed Graves' disease patients. The study was registered as a clinical trial and conducted in China. A total of roughly 35 samples were covered by TCR sequencing, comprising roughly 13 persistent and around 20 newly diagnosed Graves' disease patients. On average, persistent Graves' disease patients in the clinical cohort had been on antithyroid drugs for around ten years.

CDR1 is given as MNHNS and CDR2 as SASEGT, both from the germline V gene. The CDR3 runs 13 amino acids, cysteine and phenylalanine included. The entry retains the CDR3 DNA only, 39 bases that are in frame from base 1. V is cut by 4 bases and J by 5 bases, and the space between the germline ends is 8 bases. General findings and caveats noted by the study authors: The authors acknowledged the small sample size as a limitation that may reduce accuracy. Only peripheral blood was studied, because thyroid tissue, the primary lesion, was inaccessible. Sequencing and analysis were restricted to the TCR beta chain. Compared with newly diagnosed patients, persistent Graves' disease patients had lower TCR Shannon entropy and fewer highly expanded clones, which suggests clonal expansion. Preferential use of TRBV28, TRBJ1-2 and TRBJ2-5 was observed in persistent disease, whereas TRBV20-1 and TRBJ2-1 were favored in newly diagnosed disease. More public clonotypes were shared among persistent patients (more than 2,500) than among newly diagnosed patients (approximately 930).

This clonotype was sampled from a female donor with Graves disease. The V and J segments used are TRBV6-1 and TRBJ2-2; confidence is insufficient to name the D gene. The sample here was peripheral blood mononuclear cells (PBMCs), taken when the disease was refractory, from a patient treated with antithyroid drugs. The nucleotide sequence reads as follows: TGTGCCAGCAGTGGTGACCGAACCGGGGAGCTGTTTTTT. This gives the protein CASSGDRTGELFF.